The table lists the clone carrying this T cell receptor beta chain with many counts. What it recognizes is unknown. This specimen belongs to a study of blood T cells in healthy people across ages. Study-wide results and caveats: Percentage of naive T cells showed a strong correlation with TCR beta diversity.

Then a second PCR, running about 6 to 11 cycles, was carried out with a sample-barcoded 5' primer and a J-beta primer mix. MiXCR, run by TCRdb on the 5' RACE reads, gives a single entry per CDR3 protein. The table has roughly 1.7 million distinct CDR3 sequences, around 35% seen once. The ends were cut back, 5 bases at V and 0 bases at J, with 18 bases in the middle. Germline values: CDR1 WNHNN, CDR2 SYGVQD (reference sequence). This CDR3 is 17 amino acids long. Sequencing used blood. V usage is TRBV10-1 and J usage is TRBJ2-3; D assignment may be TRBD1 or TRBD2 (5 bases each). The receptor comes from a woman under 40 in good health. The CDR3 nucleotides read TGCGCCAGCAGTCCCACCGGGGACCCAACTAGCACAGATACGCAGTATTTT. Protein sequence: CASSPTGDPTSTDTQYF.